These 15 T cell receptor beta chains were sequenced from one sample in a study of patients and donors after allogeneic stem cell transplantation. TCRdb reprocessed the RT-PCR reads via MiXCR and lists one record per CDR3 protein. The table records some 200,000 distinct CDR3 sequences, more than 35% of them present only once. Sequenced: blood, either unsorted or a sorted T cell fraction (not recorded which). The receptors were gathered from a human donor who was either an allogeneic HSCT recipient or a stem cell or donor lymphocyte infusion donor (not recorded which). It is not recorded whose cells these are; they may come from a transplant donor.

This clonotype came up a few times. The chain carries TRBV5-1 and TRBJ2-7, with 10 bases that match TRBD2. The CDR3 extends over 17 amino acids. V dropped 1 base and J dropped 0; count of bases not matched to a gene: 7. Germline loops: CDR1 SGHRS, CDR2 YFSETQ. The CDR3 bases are TGCGCCAGCAGCTTGAGCAAGACTAGCGGGCACTCCTACGAGCAGTACTTC. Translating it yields CASSLSKTSGHSYEQYF.

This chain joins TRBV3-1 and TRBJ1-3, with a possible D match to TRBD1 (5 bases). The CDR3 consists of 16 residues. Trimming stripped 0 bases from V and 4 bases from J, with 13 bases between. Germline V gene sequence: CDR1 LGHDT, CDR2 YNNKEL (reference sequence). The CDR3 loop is CASSQDSLRAGNTIYF. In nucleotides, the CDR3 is TGTGCCAGCAGCCAAGATTCTCTCAGGGCGGGAAACACCATATATTTT.

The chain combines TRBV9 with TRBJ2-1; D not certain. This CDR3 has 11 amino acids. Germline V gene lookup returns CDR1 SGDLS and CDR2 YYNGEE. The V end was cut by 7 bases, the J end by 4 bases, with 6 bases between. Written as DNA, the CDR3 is TGTGCCAGCGCGGCTTACAATGAGCAGTTCTTC. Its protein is CASAAYNEQFF.

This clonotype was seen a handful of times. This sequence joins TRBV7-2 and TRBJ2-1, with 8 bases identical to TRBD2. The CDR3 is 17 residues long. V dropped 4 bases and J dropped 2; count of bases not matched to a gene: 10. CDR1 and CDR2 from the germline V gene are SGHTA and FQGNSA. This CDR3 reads CASSSSPSGPPYNEQFF. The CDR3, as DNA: TGTGCCAGCAGCTCCTCTCCTAGCGGGCCTCCCTACAATGAGCAGTTCTTC.

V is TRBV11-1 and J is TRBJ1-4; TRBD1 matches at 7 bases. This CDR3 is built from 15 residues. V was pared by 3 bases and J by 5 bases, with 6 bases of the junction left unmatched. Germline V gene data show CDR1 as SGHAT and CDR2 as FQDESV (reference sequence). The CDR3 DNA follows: TGTGCCAGCAGCTTCCGGACAGGCGGGAATGAAAAACTGTTTTTT. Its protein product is CASSFRTGGNEKLFF.

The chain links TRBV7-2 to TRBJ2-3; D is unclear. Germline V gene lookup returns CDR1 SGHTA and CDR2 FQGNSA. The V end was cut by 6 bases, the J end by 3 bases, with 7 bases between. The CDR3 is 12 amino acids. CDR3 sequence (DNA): TGTGCCAGCAGGGTGCTTACAGATACGCAGTATTTT. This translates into CASRVLTDTQYF.

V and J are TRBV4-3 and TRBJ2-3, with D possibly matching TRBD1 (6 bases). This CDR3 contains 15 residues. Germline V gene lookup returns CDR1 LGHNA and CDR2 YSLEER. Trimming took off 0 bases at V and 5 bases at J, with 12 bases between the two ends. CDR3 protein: CASSQEGATGDTQYF. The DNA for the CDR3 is TGCGCCAGCAGCCAAGAGGGGGCGACGGGAGATACGCAGTATTTT.

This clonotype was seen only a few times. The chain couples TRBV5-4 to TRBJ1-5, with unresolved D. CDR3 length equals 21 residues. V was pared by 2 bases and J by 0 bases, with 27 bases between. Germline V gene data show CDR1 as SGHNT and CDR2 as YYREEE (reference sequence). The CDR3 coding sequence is TGTGCCAGCAGCTTAGAAGAATCGGTGGATTTAGAAGGTCGTAGCAATCAGCCCCAGCATTTT. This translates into CASSLEESVDLEGRSNQPQHF.

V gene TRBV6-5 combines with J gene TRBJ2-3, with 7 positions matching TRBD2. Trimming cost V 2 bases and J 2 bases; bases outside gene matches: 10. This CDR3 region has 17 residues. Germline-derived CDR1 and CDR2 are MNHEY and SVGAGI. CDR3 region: CASSYSDREVFTDTQYF. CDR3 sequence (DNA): TGTGCCAGCAGTTACAGTGACCGGGAGGTGTTCACAGATACGCAGTATTTT.

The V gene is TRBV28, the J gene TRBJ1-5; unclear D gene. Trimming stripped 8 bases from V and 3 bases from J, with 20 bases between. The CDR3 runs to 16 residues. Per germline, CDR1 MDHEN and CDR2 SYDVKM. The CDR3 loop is CASPPSGRPPNQPQHF. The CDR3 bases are TGTGCCAGCCCCCCGTCGGGGAGACCCCCCAATCAGCCCCAGCATTTT.

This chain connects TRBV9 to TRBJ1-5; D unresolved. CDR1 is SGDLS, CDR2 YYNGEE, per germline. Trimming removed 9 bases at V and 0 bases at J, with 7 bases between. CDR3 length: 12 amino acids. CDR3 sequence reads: CANIASNQPQHF. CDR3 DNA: TGTGCCAACATAGCTAGCAATCAGCCCCAGCATTTT.

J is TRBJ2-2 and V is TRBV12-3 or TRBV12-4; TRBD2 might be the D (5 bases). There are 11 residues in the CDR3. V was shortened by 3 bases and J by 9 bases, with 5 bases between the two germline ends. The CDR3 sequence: CASSFGRELFF. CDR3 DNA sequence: TGTGCCAGCAGTTTCGGGAGGGAGCTGTTTTTT.

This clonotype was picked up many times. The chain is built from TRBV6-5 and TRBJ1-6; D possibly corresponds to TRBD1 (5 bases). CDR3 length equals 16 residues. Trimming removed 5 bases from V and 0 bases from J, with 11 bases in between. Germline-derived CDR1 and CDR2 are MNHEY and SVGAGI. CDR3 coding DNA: TGTGCCAGCAGTCGGGACCGAAGCTCCTATAATTCACCCCTCCACTTT. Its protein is CASSRDRSSYNSPLHF.

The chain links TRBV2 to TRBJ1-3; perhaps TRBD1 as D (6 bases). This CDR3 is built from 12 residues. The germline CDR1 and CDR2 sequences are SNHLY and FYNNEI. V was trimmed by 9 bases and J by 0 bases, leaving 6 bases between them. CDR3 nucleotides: TGTGCCAGACAGGGCTCTGGAAACACCATATATTTT. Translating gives CARQGSGNTIYF.

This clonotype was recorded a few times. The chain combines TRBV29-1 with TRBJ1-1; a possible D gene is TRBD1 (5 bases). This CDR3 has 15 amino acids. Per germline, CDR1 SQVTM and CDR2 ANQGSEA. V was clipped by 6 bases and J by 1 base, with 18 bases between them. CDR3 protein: CSVLYRDVRNTEAFF. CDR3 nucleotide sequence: TGCAGCGTCCTATACCGGGACGTAAGGAACACTGAAGCTTTCTTT.